This T cell receptor (beta chain) stems from a study of cytomegalovirus exposure and HLA in healthy donors. Notes on the study in general: As confirmed in vitro, a few CMV-associated chains were specific for CMV antigens.

The V and J ends lost 10 bases and 4 bases respectively, with 17 bases between them. Per the germline V gene, CDR1 is SNHLY and CDR2 is FYNNEI. CDR3 length: 14 residues. The PCR used 60 Vbeta and 13 Jbeta primers. TCRdb's copy holds only in-frame clones and misses some; the assay was immunoSEQ multiplex PCR. The sample lists over 150,000 clones; about 78% were seen once. Comments on this clone: The antigen remains undetermined.

V usage is TRBV2 and J usage is TRBJ1-5, with a weak D call TRBD1 (5 bases). The sequence derives from a young woman in good health and CMV-seronegative. The specimen was PBMCs. The CDR3 spells CATKYGQGNQPQHF. The CDR3 nucleotides read TGTGCCACCAAATATGGGCAGGGTAATCAGCCCCAGCATTTT. Combining the CDR3 with reference TRBV2 and TRBJ1-5 gives the whole variable domain EPEVTQTPSHQVTQMGQEVILRCVPISNHLYFYWYRQILGQKVEFLVSFYNNEISEKSEIFDDQFSVERPDGSNFTLKIRSTKLEDSAMYFCATKYGQGNQPQHFGDGTRLSIL.